A selection of T cell receptor beta chains follows, all from one sample in a study of shared clonotypes between healthy human individuals. Profiled with immunoSEQ multiplex PCR; TCRdb holds only in-frame clones, not every one. The table lists approximately 980,000 clones, about three quarters of them singletons, with around 1.4% in the top ten. The sample taken for sequencing was memory CD4+ T cells sorted from blood. The receptors were sampled from a man between 18 and 29 years old in good health. Both conserved end residues are part of each CDR3. The D gene is left open where the match is weak. Clone size is given for some rows only: seen once, a few or many times, or a class if the clone is expanded.

v_gene	abundance	j_gene	d_gene	CDR3nt	CDR3aa
TRBV15	.	TRBJ1-2	.	TGTGCCACCAGCAGAGATCGGGGACATAAAGGCTATGGCTACACCTTC	CATSRDRGHKGYGYTF
TRBV5-1	.	TRBJ1-2	.	TGCGCCAGCAGCTTGGATGCGGGATATGGCTACACCTTC	CASSLDAGYGYTF
TRBV6-1	.	TRBJ1-1	.	TGTGCCAGCAGTGCTACATCCGGGGTGGCTTTCTTT	CASSATSGVAFF
TRBV10-3	few	TRBJ2-1	TRBD2	TGTGCCATCACCAATAGCGGGAATGACAATGAGCAGTTCTTC	CAITNSGNDNEQFF
TRBV5-1	.	TRBJ1-2	.	TGCGCCAGCAGCCCGGGACAATTCAACTATGGCTACACCTTC	CASSPGQFNYGYTF
TRBV4-3	.	TRBJ2-1	TRBD2	TGCGCCAGCAGCCAAGATAGGAGCGGGAGTTTCTATGAGCAGTTCTTC	CASSQDRSGSFYEQFF
TRBV11-2	.	TRBJ1-6	.	TGTGCCAGCAGCTTTGGGGTGGGGTCACCCCTCCACTTT	CASSFGVGSPLHF
TRBV2	few	TRBJ1-6	TRBD1	TGTGCCAGCAAAGAGGGGGCTCGGTCACCCCTCCACTTT	CASKEGARSPLHF
TRBV4-1	.	TRBJ2-7	.	TGCGCCAGCAGCCAAGCTTCAGGGTCCTACGAGCAGTACTTC	CASSQASGSYEQYF
TRBV9	once	TRBJ2-3	TRBD2	TGTGCCAGCAGCGGGACTAGCGGGAGTGGGGGAGATACGCAGTATTTT	CASSGTSGSGGDTQYF
TRBV5-6	.	TRBJ2-5	TRBD1	TGTGCCAGCACCCTCATCATCCCGACAGGGTTTCAAGAGACCCAGTACTTC	CASTLIIPTGFQETQYF
TRBV7-3	.	TRBJ2-7	TRBD1	TGTGCCAGCAGCATAGGGACAGGGGGAGAGCAGTACTTC	CASSIGTGGEQYF
TRBV7-9	.	TRBJ2-2	.	TGTGCCAGCAGCTATACAGGGATAGGGGAGCTGTTTTTT	CASSYTGIGELFF
TRBV15	.	TRBJ2-7	TRBD1	TGTGCCACCAGCAGAGGTGGGACAGGGATCTACGAGCAGTACTTC	CATSRGGTGIYEQYF
TRBV18	.	TRBJ1-1	.	TGTGCCAGCTCACCACGGGAGCTCACTGAAGCTTTCTTT	CASSPRELTEAFF
TRBV6-5	few	TRBJ1-1	.	TGTGCCAGCACCGCAGTACGGCAGAACACTGAAGCTTTCTTT	CASTAVRQNTEAFF
TRBV7-9	.	TRBJ1-1	TRBD1	TGTGCCAGCAGCCCTAGACAGGGAAACACTGAAGCTTTCTTT	CASSPRQGNTEAFF
TRBV7-2	few	TRBJ2-3	.	TGTGCCAGCAGCCCCAGCGTGGGCGGAGTCACAGATACGCAGTATTTT	CASSPSVGGVTDTQYF
TRBV27	.	TRBJ1-2	.	TGTGCCAGCAGGGAACAGGGTCGGTCTAACTATGGCTACACCTTC	CASREQGRSNYGYTF
TRBV6-1	.	TRBJ2-3	.	TGTGCCAGCAGGGGTAACACAGATACGCAGTATTTT	CASRGNTDTQYF
TRBV7-2	.	TRBJ1-2	.	TGTGCCAGCAGCTCTGGGGGGACCAATGGCTACACCTTC	CASSSGGTNGYTF
TRBV10-3	.	TRBJ2-1	TRBD2	TGTGCCATCAGTGAGTCGAGCGGGACTAGCGGGAGAAGTGAGCAGTTCTTC	CAISESSGTSGRSEQFF
TRBV9	.	TRBJ1-2	TRBD1	TGTGCCAGCAGCGCCGGGACAGGGATCTATGGCTACACCTTC	CASSAGTGIYGYTF
TRBV6-1	.	TRBJ2-7	TRBD1	TGTGCCAGCACCCAGGGACAGGGGGCGCGGGAGCAGTACTTC	CASTQGQGAREQYF
TRBV9	.	TRBJ1-3	.	TGTGCCAGCAGCGAAAGTACGCGGTTAGACACCATATATTTT	CASSESTRLDTIYF
TRBV5-4	.	TRBJ2-3	.	TGTGCCAGCAGCTTCCCACAGGCGGATACGCAGTATTTT	CASSFPQADTQYF
TRBV5-1	.	TRBJ1-1	.	TGCGCCAGCACCCCGACAGATATGAACACTGAAGCTTTCTTT	CASTPTDMNTEAFF
TRBV27	few	TRBJ2-7	.	TGTGCCAGCAGTTTGGTCAGGGTGGGCTACGAGCAGTACTTC	CASSLVRVGYEQYF
TRBV10-3	once	TRBJ2-1	TRBD2	TGTGCCATCAGTGAGCCCCTAGCGGGACAGCGTGGATATGAGCAGTTCTTC	CAISEPLAGQRGYEQFF
TRBV6-4	.	TRBJ1-1	.	TGTGCCAGCAGCCGGGACCCGGGGAACACTGAAGCTTTCTTT	CASSRDPGNTEAFF
TRBV6-6	.	TRBJ2-5	.	TGTGCCAGCAGTTACGGCCGGTACCAAGAGACCCAGTACTTC	CASSYGRYQETQYF
TRBV19	.	TRBJ2-7	.	TGTGCCAGTAGTATCACGGCCACCTACGAGCAGTACTTC	CASSITATYEQYF
TRBV2	.	TRBJ1-4	TRBD1	TGTGCCAGCAAAGGGGACAGGAGTAATGAAAAACTGTTTTTT	CASKGDRSNEKLFF
TRBV5-1	.	TRBJ2-7	TRBD2	TGCGCCAGCAGCCTCCCTAGCGGGAGTGGTGACGAGCAGTACTTC	CASSLPSGSGDEQYF
TRBV7-9	.	TRBJ2-7	.	TGTGCCATCCGCGTGGAGCCCTACGAGCAGTACTTC	CAIRVEPYEQYF
TRBV7-9	once	TRBJ2-1	TRBD2	TGTGCCAGCAGTCCAATCGGACTAGCGGGGGCCTACAATGAGCAGTTCTTC	CASSPIGLAGAYNEQFF
TRBV5-5	.	TRBJ2-7	.	TGTGCCAGCAGCAGGACACCAGACTCCTACGAGCAGTACTTC	CASSRTPDSYEQYF